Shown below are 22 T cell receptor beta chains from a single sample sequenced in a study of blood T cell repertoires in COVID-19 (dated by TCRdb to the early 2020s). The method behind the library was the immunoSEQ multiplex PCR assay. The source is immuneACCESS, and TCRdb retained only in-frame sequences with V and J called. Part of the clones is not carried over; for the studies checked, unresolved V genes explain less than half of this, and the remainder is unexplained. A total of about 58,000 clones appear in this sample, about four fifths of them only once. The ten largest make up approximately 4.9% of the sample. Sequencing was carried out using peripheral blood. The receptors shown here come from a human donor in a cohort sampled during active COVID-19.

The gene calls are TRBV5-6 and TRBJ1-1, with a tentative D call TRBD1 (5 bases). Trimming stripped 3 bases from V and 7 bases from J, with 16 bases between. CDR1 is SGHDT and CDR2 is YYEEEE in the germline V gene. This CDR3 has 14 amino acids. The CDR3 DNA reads TGTGCCAGCAGCTGGAAGCAGGGATTCGGTGAAGCTTTCTTT. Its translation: CASSWKQGFGEAFF.

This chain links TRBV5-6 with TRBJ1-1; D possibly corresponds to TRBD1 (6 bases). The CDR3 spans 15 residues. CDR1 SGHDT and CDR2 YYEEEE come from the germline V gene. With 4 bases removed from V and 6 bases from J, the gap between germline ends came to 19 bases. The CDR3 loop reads CASSIQQGRFAEAFF. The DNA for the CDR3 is TGTGCCAGCAGCATCCAACAGGGAAGGTTCGCTGAAGCTTTCTTT.

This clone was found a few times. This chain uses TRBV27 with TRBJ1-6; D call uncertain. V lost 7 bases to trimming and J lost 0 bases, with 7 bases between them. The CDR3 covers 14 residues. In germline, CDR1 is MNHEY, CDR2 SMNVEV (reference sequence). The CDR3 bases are TGTGCCAGCATGCGTAGCTCCTATAATTCACCCCTCCACTTT. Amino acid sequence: CASMRSSYNSPLHF.

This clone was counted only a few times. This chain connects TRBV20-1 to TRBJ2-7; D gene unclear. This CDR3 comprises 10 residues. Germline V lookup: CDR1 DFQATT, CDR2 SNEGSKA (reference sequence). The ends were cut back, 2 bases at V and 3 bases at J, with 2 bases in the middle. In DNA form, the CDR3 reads TGCAGTGCTAGACACTACGAGCAGTACTTC. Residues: CSARHYEQYF.

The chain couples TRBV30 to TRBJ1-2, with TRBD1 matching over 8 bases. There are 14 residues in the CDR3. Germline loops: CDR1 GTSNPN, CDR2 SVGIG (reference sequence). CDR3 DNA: TGTGCACACACCCAGGGGGCAAGTACGTATGGCTACACCTTC. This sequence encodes CAHTQGASTYGYTF.

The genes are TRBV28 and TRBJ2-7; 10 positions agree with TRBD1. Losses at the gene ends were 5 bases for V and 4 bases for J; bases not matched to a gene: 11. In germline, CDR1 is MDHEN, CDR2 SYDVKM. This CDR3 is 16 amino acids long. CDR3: CASSTNTGTGEYEQYF. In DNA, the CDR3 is TGTGCCAGCAGTACGAACACCGGGACAGGGGAGTACGAGCAGTACTTC.

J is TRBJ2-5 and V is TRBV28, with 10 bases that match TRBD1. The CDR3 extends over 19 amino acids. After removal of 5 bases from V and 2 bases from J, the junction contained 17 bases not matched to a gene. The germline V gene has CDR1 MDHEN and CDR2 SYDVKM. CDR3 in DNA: TGTGCCAGCAGTCCCGTAATCCGACAGGGGGCAACGGGGCAAGAGACCCAGTACTTC. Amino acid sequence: CASSPVIRQGATGQETQYF.

For the CDR3, the DNA is TGTGCCACCAGCAGAGATTTTGAGGTAACCGAAAAACTGTTTTTT. Translated, it gives CATSRDFEVTEKLFF. The gene calls are TRBV15 and TRBJ1-4; the D is unclear. From germline, CDR1 is LNHNV and CDR2 YYDKDF (reference sequence). The germline V and J ends were trimmed by 0 bases and 8 bases, with 13 bases remaining between them. This CDR3 is 15 amino acids long.

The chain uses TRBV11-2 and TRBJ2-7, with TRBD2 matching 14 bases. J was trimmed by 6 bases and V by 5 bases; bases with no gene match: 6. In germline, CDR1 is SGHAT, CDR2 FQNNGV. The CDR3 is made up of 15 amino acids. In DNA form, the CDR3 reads TGTGCCAGCAGCCCAGGACTAGCGGGAGGCTTCGAGCAGTACTTC. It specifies CASSPGLAGGFEQYF.

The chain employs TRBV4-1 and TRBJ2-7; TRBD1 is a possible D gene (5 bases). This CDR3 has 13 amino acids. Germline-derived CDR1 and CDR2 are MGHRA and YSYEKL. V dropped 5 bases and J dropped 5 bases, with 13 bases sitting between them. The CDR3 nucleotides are TGCGCCAGCAGCTCTCAGGGTGTTAACGAGCAGTACTTC. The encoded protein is CASSSQGVNEQYF.

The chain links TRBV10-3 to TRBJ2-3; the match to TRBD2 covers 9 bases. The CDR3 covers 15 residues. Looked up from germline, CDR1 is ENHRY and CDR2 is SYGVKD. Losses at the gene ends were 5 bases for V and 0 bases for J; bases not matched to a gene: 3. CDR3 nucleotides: TGTGCCATCAGTTCTAGCGGGACTAGCACAGATACGCAGTATTTT. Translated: CAISSSGTSTDTQYF.

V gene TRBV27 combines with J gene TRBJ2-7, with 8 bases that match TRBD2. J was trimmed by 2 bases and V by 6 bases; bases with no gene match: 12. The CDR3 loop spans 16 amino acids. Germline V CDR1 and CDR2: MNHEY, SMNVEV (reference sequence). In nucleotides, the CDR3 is TGTGCCAGCAGCGCCGGACGGACTAGCCGAACCTACGAGCAGTACTTC. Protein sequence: CASSAGRTSRTYEQYF.

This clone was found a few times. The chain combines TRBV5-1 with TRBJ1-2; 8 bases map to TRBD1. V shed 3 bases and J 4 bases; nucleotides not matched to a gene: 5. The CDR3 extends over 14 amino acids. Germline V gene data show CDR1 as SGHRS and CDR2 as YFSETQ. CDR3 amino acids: CASSSRTGPYGYTF. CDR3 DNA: TGCGCCAGCAGCTCGAGGACAGGGCCCTATGGCTACACCTTC.

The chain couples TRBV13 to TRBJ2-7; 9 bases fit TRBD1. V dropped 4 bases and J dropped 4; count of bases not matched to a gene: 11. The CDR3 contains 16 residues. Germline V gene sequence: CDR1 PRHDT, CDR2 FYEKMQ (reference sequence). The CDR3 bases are TGTGCCAGCAGCTCACCCCCGGGACAGGGACCGTACGAGCAGTACTTC. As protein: CASSSPPGQGPYEQYF.

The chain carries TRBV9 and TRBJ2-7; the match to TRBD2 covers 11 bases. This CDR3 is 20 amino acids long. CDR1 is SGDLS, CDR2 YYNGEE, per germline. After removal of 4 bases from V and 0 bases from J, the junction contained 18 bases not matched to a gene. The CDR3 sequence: CASSPHLGGLAATPSYEQYF. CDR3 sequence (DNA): TGTGCCAGCAGCCCCCACCTCGGGGGACTAGCGGCGACCCCCTCCTACGAGCAGTACTTC.

CDR3 nucleotides: TGTGCCAGCAGTTTTGGAGGGACCTATGGCTACACCTTC. Translated, it gives CASSFGGTYGYTF. The chain joins TRBV12-3 or TRBV12-4 to TRBJ1-2; D is perhaps TRBD1 (5 bases). V gave up 3 bases and J gave up 4 bases, with 9 bases separating them. The CDR3 runs 13 residues.

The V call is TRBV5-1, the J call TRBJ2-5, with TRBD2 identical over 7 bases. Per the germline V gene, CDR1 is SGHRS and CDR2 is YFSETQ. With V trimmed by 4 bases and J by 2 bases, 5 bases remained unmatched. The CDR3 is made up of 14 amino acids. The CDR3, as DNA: TGCGCCAGCAGCCATGGACTAGAGCAAGAGACCCAGTACTTC. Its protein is CASSHGLEQETQYF.

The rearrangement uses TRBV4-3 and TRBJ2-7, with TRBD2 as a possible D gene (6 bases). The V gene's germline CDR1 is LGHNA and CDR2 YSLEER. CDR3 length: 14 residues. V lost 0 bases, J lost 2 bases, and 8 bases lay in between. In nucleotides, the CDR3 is TGCGCCAGCAGCCAAGATGCGGGGACCTACGAGCAGTACTTC. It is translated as CASSQDAGTYEQYF.

The chain's CDR3 is CASSQGISSGGLRETQYF. The CDR3 nucleotides are TGCGCCAGCAGCCAAGGGATTAGTAGCGGGGGCCTCCGGGAGACCCAGTACTTC. The J gene is TRBJ2-5, the V gene TRBV4-1, with 9 bases matching TRBD2. This CDR3 comprises 18 residues. Germline V gene sequence: CDR1 MGHRA, CDR2 YSYEKL. Germline trimming cut 1 base from V and 5 bases from J; bases unmatched to any gene: 14.

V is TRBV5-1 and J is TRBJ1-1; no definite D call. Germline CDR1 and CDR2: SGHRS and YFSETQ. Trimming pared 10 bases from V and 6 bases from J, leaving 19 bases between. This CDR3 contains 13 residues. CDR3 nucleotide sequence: TGCGCCGGTCCCTCCCGACACTCTTCTGAAGCTTTCTTT. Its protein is CAGPSRHSSEAFF.

DNA for the CDR3: TGTGCCAGCAGCAAAGCGAAGGAAGGACAGGGGGCGGGTAATCGGTACGAGCAGTACTTC. Residues: CASSKAKEGQGAGNRYEQYF. This chain uses TRBV21-1 with TRBJ2-7; the table's D call of TRBD1 was not tested on the DNA. TRBV21-1 is marked as a pseudogene. The CDR3 has 20 residues.

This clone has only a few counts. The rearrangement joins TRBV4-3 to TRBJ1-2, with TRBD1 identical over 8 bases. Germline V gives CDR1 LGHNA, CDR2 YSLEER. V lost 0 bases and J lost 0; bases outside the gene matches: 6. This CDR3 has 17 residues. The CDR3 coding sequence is TGCGCCAGCAGCCAAGATGACAGGGGAACTGCTAACTATGGCTACACCTTC. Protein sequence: CASSQDDRGTANYGYTF.